This passage covers 16 T cell receptor beta chains from one sample sequenced in a study of blood T cell repertoires in COVID-19. Clones were read by immunoSEQ multiplex PCR, and TCRdb kept only the in-frame ones, dropping some. The table shows roughly 260,000 clones, with roughly 87% occurring only once. The sequenced sample consisted of PBMCs or T cells enriched from blood (not recorded which). The receptors here all came from a woman in her twenties or thirties with acute COVID-19.

The rearrangement links TRBV7-9 to TRBJ1-1; 7 bases map to TRBD1. The CDR3 has 14 amino acids. The V gene end was trimmed by 7 bases and the J gene end by 8 bases; junction bases not matched to a gene: 13. Looked up from germline, CDR1 is SEHNR and CDR2 is FQNEAQ (reference sequence). CDR3 region: CASTIGTGQAEAFF. The CDR3 DNA is TGTGCCAGCACCATAGGGACCGGACAGGCAGAAGCTTTCTTT.

The chain has TRBV2 and TRBJ1-5; tentative D call: TRBD1 (6 bases). This CDR3 contains 17 residues. Looked up from germline, CDR1 is SNHLY and CDR2 is FYNNEI. V lost 5 bases and J lost 0, with 17 bases in between. Here the CDR3 DNA reads TGTGCCAGCAGTCCCTCGGACAGTGATCTTAGCAATCAGCCCCAGCATTTT. Its translation: CASSPSDSDLSNQPQHF.

The V and J genes are TRBV6-5 and TRBJ1-2; D uncertain. The germline CDR1 and CDR2 sequences are MNHEY and SVGAGI. This CDR3 comprises 16 residues. Between the trimmed V and J ends, which lost 2 bases and 3 bases, there was a span of 16 bases. The DNA for the CDR3 is TGTGCCAGCAGTTACGTGCGGAGGGTGATGGACTATGGCTACACCTTC. Amino acid sequence: CASSYVRRVMDYGYTF.

In its sample, this clone was seen once. The J gene is TRBJ2-5, the V gene TRBV7-2, with 12 bases that match TRBD2. In germline, CDR1 is SGHTA, CDR2 FQGNSA. The CDR3 is 16 amino acids. V lost 5 bases and J lost 2; bases outside the gene matches: 6. The CDR3 loop reads CASSPPTSGGQETQYF. CDR3 nucleotide sequence: TGTGCCAGCAGCCCCCCAACTAGCGGGGGGCAAGAGACCCAGTACTTC.

This rearrangement joins TRBV20-1 to TRBJ1-5; D unresolved. Looked up from germline, CDR1 is DFQATT and CDR2 is SNEGSKA (reference sequence). CDR3 size: 13 residues. Trimming pared 3 bases from V and 7 bases from J, leaving 13 bases between. As DNA, the CDR3 is TGCAGTGCTAGTAACGGGGTAAAGCAGCCCCAGCATTTT. It is translated as CSASNGVKQPQHF.

A few counts support this clone. The sample holds other DNA sequences that translate to the same CDR3. V usage is TRBV11-2 and J usage is TRBJ1-5; D ambiguous. The CDR3 is made up of 13 amino acids. Germline V CDR1 and CDR2: SGHAT, FQNNGV. V lost 1 base and J 5 bases, leaving 6 bases between the germline ends. CDR3: CASSLVRDQPQHF. The DNA for the CDR3 is TGTGCCAGCAGCTTAGTTCGGGATCAGCCCCAGCATTTT. The full variable domain, its missing parts supplied by reference TRBV11-2 and TRBJ1-5, is EAGVAQSPRYKIIEKRQSVAFWCNPISGHATLYWYQQILGQGPKLLIQFQNNGVVDDSQLPKDRFSAERLKGVDSTLKIQPAKLEDSAVYLCASSLVRDQPQHFGDGTRLSIL.

V is TRBV5-8 and J is TRBJ2-2; the D is unclear. Trimming left V 0 bases short and J 8 bases short, with 11 bases between. Germline-derived CDR1 and CDR2 are SGHTS and YDEGEE. This CDR3 is built from 14 residues. DNA for the CDR3: TGTGCCAGCAGCTTGGATATTGTCGGTGGGGAGCTGTTTTTT. Translation: CASSLDIVGGELFF.

This chain uses TRBV5-6 with TRBJ1-2, with D unresolved. The CDR3 runs to 15 residues. The germline V gene has CDR1 SGHDT and CDR2 YYEEEE. The V gene lost 1 base and the J gene lost 4 bases, with 14 bases spanning the gap. The CDR3 coding sequence is TGTGCCAGCAGCTTGCTGTGGGGAGGAATCTATGGCTACACCTTC. Its protein product is CASSLLWGGIYGYTF.

V usage is TRBV20-1 and J usage is TRBJ2-6; the D is unclear. Trimming cost V 3 bases and J 2 bases, with 11 bases left between them. Germline V gene data show CDR1 as DFQATT and CDR2 as SNEGSKA (reference sequence). The CDR3 runs to 15 residues. CDR3 nucleotides: TGCAGTGCTAGTACTGCAGGAACTGGGGCCAACGTCCTGACTTTC. It yields the protein CSASTAGTGANVLTF.

The genes are TRBV6-5 and TRBJ2-7; 7 nucleotides match TRBD1. CDR3 length: 12 residues. Unmatched junction bases numbered 3, after V lost 6 bases and J lost 4 bases. Germline CDR1 reads MNHEY; CDR2 reads SVGAGI. The DNA for the CDR3 is TGTGCCAGCAGATTACAGGGGTACGAGCAGTACTTC. Protein: CASRLQGYEQYF.

The chain carries TRBV5-4 and TRBJ1-1; tentatively, D is TRBD1 (6 bases). V lost 4 bases to trimming and J lost 6 bases, with 16 bases between them. Germline CDR1 is SGHNT and CDR2 is YYREEE (reference sequence). CDR3 length: 14 amino acids. CDR3 residues: CASSQDTGGAEAFF. CDR3 nucleotide sequence: TGTGCCAGCAGCCAGGACACGGGGGGCGCTGAAGCTTTCTTT. The variable domain in full, completed from reference TRBV5-4 and TRBJ1-1, reads ETGVTQSPTHLIKTRGQQVTLRCSSQSGHNTVSWYQQALGQGPQFIFQYYREEENGRGNFPPRFSGLQFPNYSSELNVNALELDDSALYLCASSQDTGGAEAFFGQGTRLTVV.

The rearrangement uses TRBV19 and TRBJ1-4; no reliable D call. Germline V CDR1 and CDR2: LNHDA, SQIVND (reference sequence). Deletions cut 5 bases from V and 0 bases from J, with 10 bases between. The CDR3 has 15 amino acids. CDR3 nucleotides: TGTGCCAGTAGTGTCAATTTTGCAACTAATGAAAAACTGTTTTTT. This codes for CASSVNFATNEKLFF. Combining the CDR3 with reference TRBV19 and TRBJ1-4 gives the whole variable domain DGGITQSPKYLFRKEGQNVTLSCEQNLNHDAMYWYRQDPGQGLRLIYYSQIVNDFQKGDIAEGYSVSREKKESFPLTVTSAQKNPTAFYLCASSVNFATNEKLFFGSGTQLSVL.

The rearrangement joins TRBV3-1 (or the pseudogene TRBV3-2) to TRBJ2-3; 7 bases line up with TRBD2. V was clipped by 3 bases and J by 0 bases; unmatched bases: 6. CDR1 is LGHDT, CDR2 YNNKEL, per germline (reference sequence). CDR3 length: 16 amino acids. The CDR3 DNA is TGTGCCAGCAGCCATTGGGGCGGGGGAAGCACAGATACGCAGTATTTT. This sequence encodes CASSHWGGGSTDTQYF.

The chain recombines TRBV3-1 (or the pseudogene TRBV3-2) with TRBJ2-1; TRBD2 agrees at 13 bases. Germline CDR1 reads LGHDT; CDR2 reads YNNKEL (reference sequence). The CDR3 loop spans 17 amino acids. V lost 3 bases and J lost 12; bases outside the gene matches: 14. The CDR3 reads CASSHPRGTSGAVGQFF. The CDR3 bases are TGTGCCAGCAGCCATCCTCGTGGGACTAGCGGGGCGGTGGGGCAGTTCTTC.

This clone appeared a single time. The chain employs TRBV7-2 and TRBJ2-7, with a tentative D call TRBD1 (5 bases). Germline assignment: CDR1 SGHTA and CDR2 FQGNSA. The CDR3 extends over 18 amino acids. V gave up 2 bases and J gave up 4 bases, with 24 bases separating them. CDR3 amino acids: CASSLLIVKGPMRYEQYF. CDR3 sequence (DNA): TGTGCCAGCAGCTTATTGATCGTAAAGGGGCCGATGCGTTACGAGCAGTACTTC.

The chain employs TRBV6-4 and TRBJ1-2; 7 nucleotides agree with TRBD1. The germline V gene has CDR1 MRHNA and CDR2 SNTAGT. The length of the CDR3 is 15 residues. Unmatched junction bases numbered 11, after V lost 6 bases and J lost 4 bases. CDR3 coding DNA: TGTGCCAGCAGGAGAGCGGACAGGTCGGGCTATGGCTACACCTTC. This codes for CASRRADRSGYGYTF.